This T cell receptor beta chain was retrieved from a study of blood T cell repertoires in COVID-19. Study-level information: Acute-phase and convalescent COVID-19 samples originated in the United States, Italy and Spain. The cDNA or gDNA used as material had been derived from T cells, B-cell-depleted T cells, or PBMCs.

In the source study's methods: From reference gene primer amplification, estimates of nucleated cell counts were derived. Measured with immunoSEQ multiplex PCR; TCRdb has only the in-frame clones, and not every one. V and J calls and clone size follow that table, whereas D and trimming were derived from the DNA. The data show around 80,000 clones, about 90% seen once. The CDR3 totals 17 residues. The J segment lost 4 bases and the V segment lost 4 bases, leaving 9 bases of the junction unmatched. Germline CDR1 and CDR2: SEHNR and FQNEAQ (reference sequence). This sequence originates from a woman of 80 years or more with acute or convalescent COVID-19. The sequenced sample was peripheral blood. V and J are TRBV7-9 and TRBJ2-3; the match to TRBD2 covers 12 bases. The CDR3 reads CASSSRGLAGPADTQYF. The DNA for the CDR3 is TGTGCCAGCAGCTCCAGGGGACTAGCGGGTCCGGCAGATACGCAGTATTTT.